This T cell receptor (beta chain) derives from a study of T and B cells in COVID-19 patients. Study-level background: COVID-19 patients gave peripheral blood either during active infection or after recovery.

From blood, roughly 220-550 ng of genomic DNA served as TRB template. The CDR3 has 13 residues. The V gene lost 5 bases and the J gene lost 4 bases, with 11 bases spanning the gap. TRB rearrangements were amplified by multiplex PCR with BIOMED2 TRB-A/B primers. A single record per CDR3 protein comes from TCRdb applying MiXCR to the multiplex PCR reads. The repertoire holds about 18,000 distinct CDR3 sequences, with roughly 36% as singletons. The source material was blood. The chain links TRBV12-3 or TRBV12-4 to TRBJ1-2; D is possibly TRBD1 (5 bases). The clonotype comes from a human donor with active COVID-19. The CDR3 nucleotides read TGTGCCAGCAGTCCAAGGGGTTCCTATGGCTACACCTTC. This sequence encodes CASSPRGSYGYTF.